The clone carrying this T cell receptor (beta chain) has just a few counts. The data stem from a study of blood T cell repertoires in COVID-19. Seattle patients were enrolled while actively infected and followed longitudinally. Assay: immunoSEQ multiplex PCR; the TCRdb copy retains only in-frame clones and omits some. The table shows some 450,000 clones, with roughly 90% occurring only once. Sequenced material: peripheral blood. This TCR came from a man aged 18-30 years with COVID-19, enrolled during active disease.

The CDR3 DNA reads TGTGCCAGTAGTACCAGGGAAAACGGGGAGCTGTTTTTT. It specifies CASSTRENGELFF. The V and J genes are TRBV19 and TRBJ2-2, with D maybe TRBD1 (5 bases). Germline CDR1 and CDR2: LNHDA and SQIVND (reference sequence). Trimming took off 4 bases at V and 7 bases at J, with 10 bases between the two ends. This CDR3 region has 13 residues.